This paragraph covers one T cell receptor (beta chain) sequence. Germline assignment: CDR1 GTSNPN and CDR2 SVGIG (reference sequence). Trimming removed 2 bases from V and 7 bases from J, with 15 bases in between. This CDR3 is 14 amino acids long. This sample stems from a study of blood T cell repertoires in COVID-19. Assay used: immunoSEQ multiplex PCR; TCRdb lists only in-frame clones, some missing. This sample has about 80,000 clones, with around 81% found just once. The receptor's source is a human donor in a cohort sampled during active COVID-19. Sequencing was performed on peripheral blood. The chain employs TRBV30 and TRBJ2-1, with D perhaps matching TRBD2 (5 bases). The CDR3 bases are TGTGCCTGGAGTCCGGTAGGAGAGCGGAATGAGCAGTTCTTC. This translates into CAWSPVGERNEQFF. The complete variable domain, with remaining parts taken from reference TRBV30 and TRBJ2-1, reads SQTIHQWPATLVQPVGSPLSLECTVEGTSNPNLYWYRQAAGRGLQLLFYSVGIGQISSEVPQNLSASRPQDRQFILSSKKLLLSDSGFYLCAWSPVGERNEQFFGPGTRLTVL.